Sequencing of this T cell receptor (beta chain) was carried out in a study of regulatory T cells in long-lasting Graves disease. Notes on the study in general: There were preferences for TRBV28, TRBJ1-2 and TRBJ2-5 in persistent disease. In persistent patients, shared public clonotypes (roughly 3,000) outnumbered those in new patients (966). Those with persistent Graves' had less TCR diversity than newly diagnosed patients.

Germline V gives CDR1 SQVTM, CDR2 ANQGSEA. Losses at the gene ends were 5 bases for V and 8 bases for J; bases not matched to a gene: 8. The CDR3 has 15 amino acids. Relying on iRepertoire HTBI primers and Arm-PCR of CDR3 regions, the team built TCR beta libraries. Each CDR3 protein is one row after TCRdb ran MiXCR on the multiplex PCR reads. The table records about 450,000 distinct CDR3 sequences, around 15% of them present only once. This clonotype has at least ten counts. Antigen unknown. Time point meaning: newly diagnosed GD, antithyroid drugs for less than 3 months. With RNA extracted from PBMCs as input, the TCR library was made. The sample was also linked to a second study, of T cells in Graves' hyperthyroidism and ophthalmopathy. In that study: Prediction of ophthalmopathy progression came a median around 6 months pre-onset.

The rearrangement joins TRBV29-1 to TRBJ2-1, with 14 bases aligning to TRBD2. Material: peripheral blood mononuclear cells (PBMCs), obtained at new diagnosis, from a patient treated with antithyroid drugs. This clonotype was obtained from a woman aged 45 to 65 with Graves disease. The CDR3 DNA reads TGCAGCGTTCGCGGGACTAGCGGGAGACAGTATGAGCAGTTCTTC. It specifies CSVRGTSGRQYEQFF.